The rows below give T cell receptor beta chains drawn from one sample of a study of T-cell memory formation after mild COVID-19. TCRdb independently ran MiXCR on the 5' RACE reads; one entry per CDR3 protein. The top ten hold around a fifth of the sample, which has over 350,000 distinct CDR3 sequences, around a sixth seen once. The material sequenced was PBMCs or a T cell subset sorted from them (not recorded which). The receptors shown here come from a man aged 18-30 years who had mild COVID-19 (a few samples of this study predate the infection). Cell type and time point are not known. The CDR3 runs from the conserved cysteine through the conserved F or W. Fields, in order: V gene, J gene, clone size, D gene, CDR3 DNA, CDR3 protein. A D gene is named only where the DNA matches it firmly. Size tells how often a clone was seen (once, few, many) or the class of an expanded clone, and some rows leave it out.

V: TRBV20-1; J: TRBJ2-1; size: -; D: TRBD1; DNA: TGCAGTGCTACGCCCCAGGACAGGGTGGATCCCTACAATGAGCAGTTCTTC; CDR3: CSATPQDRVDPYNEQFF
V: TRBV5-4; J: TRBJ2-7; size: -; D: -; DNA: TGTGCCAGCAGCCCCCAGGACAGGAGGGAAGAGCAGTACTTC; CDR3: CASSPQDRREEQYF
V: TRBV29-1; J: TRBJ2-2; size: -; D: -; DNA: TGCAGCGTGATAACTCCGAACACCGGGGAGCTGTTTTTT; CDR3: CSVITPNTGELFF
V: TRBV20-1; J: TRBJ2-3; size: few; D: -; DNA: TGCAGTGCTAGAGGTCCGTGGCGGGGAAGCACAGATACGCAGTATTTT; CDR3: CSARGPWRGSTDTQYF
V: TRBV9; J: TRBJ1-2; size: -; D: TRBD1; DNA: TGTGCCAGCAGCGCAAGGGACAGGACGTACTATGGCTACACCTTC; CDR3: CASSARDRTYYGYTF
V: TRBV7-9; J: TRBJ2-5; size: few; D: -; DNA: TGTGCCAGCAGCTTAGCGGTTCGAGAGACCCAGTACTTC; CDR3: CASSLAVRETQYF
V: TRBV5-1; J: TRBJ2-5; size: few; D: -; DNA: TGCGCCAGCAGCCCCCAGGGACTCCAAGAGACCCAGTACTTC; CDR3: CASSPQGLQETQYF
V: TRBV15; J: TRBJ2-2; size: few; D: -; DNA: TGTGCCACCAGCAGGGTAGGGGATATCGCGAACACCGGGGAGCTGTTTTTT; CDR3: CATSRVGDIANTGELFF
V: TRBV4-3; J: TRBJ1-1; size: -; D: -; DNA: TGCGCCAGCAGCACGGACGGAGGAGACACTGAAGCTTTCTTT; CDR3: CASSTDGGDTEAFF
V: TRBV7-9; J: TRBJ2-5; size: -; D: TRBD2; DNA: TGTGCCAGCAGCCCCCGGGGAGGGGAATTCGAGACCCAGTACTTC; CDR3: CASSPRGGEFETQYF
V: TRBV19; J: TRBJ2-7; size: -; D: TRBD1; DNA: TGTGCCAGTAGTATGATTTCGGGACAGGGCCACGAGCAGTACTTC; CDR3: CASSMISGQGHEQYF
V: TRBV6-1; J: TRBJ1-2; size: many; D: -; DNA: TGTGCCAGCAGTGCCCGGGAGTATGGCTACACCTTC; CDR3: CASSAREYGYTF
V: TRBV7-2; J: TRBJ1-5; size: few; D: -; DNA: TGTGCCAGCAGCTTTGGAGGGAGGGGAATCAGCCCCCAGCATTTT; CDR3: CASSFGGRGISPQHF
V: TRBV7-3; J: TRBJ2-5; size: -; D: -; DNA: TGTGCCAGCAGCCTTTTAGGGTTGGATGGAGAGACCCAGTACTTC; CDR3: CASSLLGLDGETQYF
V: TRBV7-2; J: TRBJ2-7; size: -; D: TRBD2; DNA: TGTGCCAGCAGCTTAGCTAGCGGGGGATCGTTCTCCTACGAGCAGTACTTC; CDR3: CASSLASGGSFSYEQYF
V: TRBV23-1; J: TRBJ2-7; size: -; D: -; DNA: TGCGCCAGCAGTCCCACTTCAGAGGGGCGGGAATACGAGCAGTACTTC; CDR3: CASSPTSEGREYEQYF
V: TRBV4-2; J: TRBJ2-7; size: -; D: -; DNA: TGTGCCAGCAGCCATTTCCCTGAGGTGGACGAGCAGTACTTC; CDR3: CASSHFPEVDEQYF
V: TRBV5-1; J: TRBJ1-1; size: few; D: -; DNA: TGCGCCAGCAGCTTGTCTGCAGGGTCGAACACTGAAGCTTTCTTT; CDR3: CASSLSAGSNTEAFF
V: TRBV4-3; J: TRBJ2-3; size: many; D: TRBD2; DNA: TGCGCCAGCAGCCGCCGTCTAGCGGGGTACACAGATACGCAGTATTTT; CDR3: CASSRRLAGYTDTQYF
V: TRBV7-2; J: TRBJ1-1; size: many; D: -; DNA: TGTGCCAGCAGCCGGAACACTGAAGCTTTCTTT; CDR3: CASSRNTEAFF
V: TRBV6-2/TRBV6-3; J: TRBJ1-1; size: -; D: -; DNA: TGTGCCAGCAGTTACCTGACAGAGAACACTGAAGCTTTCTTT; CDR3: CASSYLTENTEAFF
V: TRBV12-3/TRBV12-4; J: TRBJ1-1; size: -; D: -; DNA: TGTGCCAGCAGCCAGGGGATCGGGACTGAAGCTTTCTTT; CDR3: CASSQGIGTEAFF
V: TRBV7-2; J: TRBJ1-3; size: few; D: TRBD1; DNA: TGTGCCAGCAGCCTCGCGGGGGGGGACAGCTCTGGAAACACCATATATTTT; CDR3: CASSLAGGDSSGNTIYF
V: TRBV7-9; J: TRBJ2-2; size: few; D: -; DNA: TGTGCCAGCAGCGCCACAGGTGCCGGGGAGCTGTTTTTT; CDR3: CASSATGAGELFF
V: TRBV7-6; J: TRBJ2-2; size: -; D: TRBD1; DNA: TGTGCCAGCAGCTTCTCTACGGGACAGGGGGCAACCGGGGAGCTGTTTTTT; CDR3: CASSFSTGQGATGELFF
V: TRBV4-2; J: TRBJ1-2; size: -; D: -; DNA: TGTGCCAGCAGCCAAGTTTCGGGAGCTAACTATGGCTACACCTTC; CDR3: CASSQVSGANYGYTF
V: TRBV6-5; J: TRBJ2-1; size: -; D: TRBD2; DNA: TGTGCCAGCAGTTATCAGCGGGGGGGAGAGCAGTTCTTC; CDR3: CASSYQRGGEQFF
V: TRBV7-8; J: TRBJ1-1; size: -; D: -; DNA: TGTGCCAGCAGCTCAAGACGGAGAGAAATGAACACTGAAGCTTTCTTT; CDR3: CASSSRRREMNTEAFF
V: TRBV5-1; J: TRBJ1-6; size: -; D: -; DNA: TGCGCCAGCAGCTTGGGACAGATAAATTCACCCCTCCACTTT; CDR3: CASSLGQINSPLHF
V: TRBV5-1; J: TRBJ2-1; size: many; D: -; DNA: TGCGCCAGCAGCTTCTATGGTCGGGATGAGCAGTTCTTC; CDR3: CASSFYGRDEQFF
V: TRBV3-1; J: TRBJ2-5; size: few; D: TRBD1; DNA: TGTGCCAGCAGCCAAGGATCGACAGGGGGCTGGGAGACCCAGTACTTC; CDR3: CASSQGSTGGWETQYF
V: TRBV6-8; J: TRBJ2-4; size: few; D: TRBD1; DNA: TGTGCCAGCAGTGGCAGGGGGGCCAAAAACATTCAGTACTTC; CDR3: CASSGRGAKNIQYF
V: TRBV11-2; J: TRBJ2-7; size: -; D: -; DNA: TGTGCCAGCAGCCTGACGGTGGTTTACGAGCAGTACTTC; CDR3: CASSLTVVYEQYF
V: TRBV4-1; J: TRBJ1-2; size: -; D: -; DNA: TGCGCCAGCAGCCAAGATCTGGTCAGGTCCTATGGCTACACCTTC; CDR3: CASSQDLVRSYGYTF
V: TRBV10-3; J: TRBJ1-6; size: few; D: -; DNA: TGTGCCATCGGGATGGATGAGGGTTCACCCCTCCACTTT; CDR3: CAIGMDEGSPLHF
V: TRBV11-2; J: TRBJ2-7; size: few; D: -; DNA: TGTGCCAGCAGCTTAAATAGGGAGGGGGAGGTAGCCTACGAGCAGTACTTC; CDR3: CASSLNREGEVAYEQYF
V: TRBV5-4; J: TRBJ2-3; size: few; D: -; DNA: TGTGCCAGCAGCTTGGGTCCTACAAGCACAGATACGCAGTATTTT; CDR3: CASSLGPTSTDTQYF
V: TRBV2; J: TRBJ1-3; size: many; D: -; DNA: TGTGCCAGCAGCCAGATCGACAGGCCGGTGGGAAACACCATATATTTT; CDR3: CASSQIDRPVGNTIYF
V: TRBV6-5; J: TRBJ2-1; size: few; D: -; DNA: TGTGCCAGCAGTTCTGGTGCAGGTCTCTCCTACAATGAGCAGTTCTTC; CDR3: CASSSGAGLSYNEQFF
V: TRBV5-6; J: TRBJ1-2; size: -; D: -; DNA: TGTGCCAGCAGCCCCGCAGGACAGAACTATGGCTACACCTTC; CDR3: CASSPAGQNYGYTF
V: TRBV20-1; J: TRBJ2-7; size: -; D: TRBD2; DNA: TGCAGTGCTAGGGAGGGACTAGCGGGGGATTACTACGAGCAGTACTTC; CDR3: CSAREGLAGDYYEQYF
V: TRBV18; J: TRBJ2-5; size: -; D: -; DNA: TGTGCCAGCTCACCAACAGGGTTCCGAGAGACCCAGTACTTC; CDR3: CASSPTGFRETQYF
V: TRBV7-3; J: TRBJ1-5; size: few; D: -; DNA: TGTGCCAGCAGCTTAACTGACGGGAGTCAGCCCCAGCATTTT; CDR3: CASSLTDGSQPQHF
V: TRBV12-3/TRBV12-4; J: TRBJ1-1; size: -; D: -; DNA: TGTGCCAGTCAACAGGGAGCCGACACTGAAGCTTTCTTT; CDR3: CASQQGADTEAFF
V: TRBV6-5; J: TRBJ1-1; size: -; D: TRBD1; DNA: TGTGCCAGCAGTTACTCTGACAGGGGTAGTGAAGCTTTCTTT; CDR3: CASSYSDRGSEAFF
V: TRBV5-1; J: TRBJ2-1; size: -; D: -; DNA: TGCGCCAGCAGCCCAACGATGACAGCGAGCTCCTACAATGAGCAGTTCTTC; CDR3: CASSPTMTASSYNEQFF
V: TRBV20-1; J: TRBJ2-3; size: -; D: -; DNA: TGCAGTGCTAGAATGCAGGGGAGGGATACGCAGTATTTT; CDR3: CSARMQGRDTQYF
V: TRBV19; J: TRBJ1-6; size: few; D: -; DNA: TGTGCCAGTAGTTGGACAGCCTCTTCACCCCTCCACTTT; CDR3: CASSWTASSPLHF
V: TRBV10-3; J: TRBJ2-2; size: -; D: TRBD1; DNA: TGTGCCATCAGTGAGTCCTACCCAGGACAGGGGGCCTCCGGGGAGCTGTTTTTT; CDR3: CAISESYPGQGASGELFF
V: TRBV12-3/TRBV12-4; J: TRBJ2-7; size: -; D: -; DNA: TGTGCCAGCAGCCCCCACCGCGAGCAGTACTTC; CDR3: CASSPHREQYF
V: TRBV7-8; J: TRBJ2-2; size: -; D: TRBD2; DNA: TGTGCCAGCAGCCCTTTCCGGGGGGGCCCCGGGGAGCTGTTTTTT; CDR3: CASSPFRGGPGELFF
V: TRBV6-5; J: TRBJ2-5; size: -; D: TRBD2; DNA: TGTGCCAGCAGTTCCGTGGGGGGGGGGCAAGAGACCCAGTACTTC; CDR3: CASSSVGGGQETQYF
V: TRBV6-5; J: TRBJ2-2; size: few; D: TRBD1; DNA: TGTGCCAGCAGTTACTCGACAGGGGCCGGGGAGCTGTTTTTT; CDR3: CASSYSTGAGELFF
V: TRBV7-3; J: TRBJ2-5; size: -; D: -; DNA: TGTGCCAGCAGCTTAGGGGGACGTTCAGTCCAAGAGACCCAGTACTTC; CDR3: CASSLGGRSVQETQYF